This T cell receptor beta chain emerged from a study of early stage breast cancer tumors. Study-wide background: Most invasive tumors, twelve of 16, were ER+/PR+/HER2-.

This clone appeared once. Antigen specificity is unknown. Germline lookup yields CDR1 SGHVS and CDR2 FQNEAQ. The CDR3 is made up of 17 amino acids. J lost 0 bases, V lost 4 bases, and 9 bases had no gene match. Findings and caveats of the study: Tumors had 2.5 to 3-fold higher T cell density and higher clonality than adjacent normal breast tissue. Enriched TCRB sequences shared across patients were mostly commonly generated sequences.

Each sample had two DNA replicates, approximately 0.52 ug blood or roughly 1.4 ug tissue. The data were produced by immunoSEQ multiplex PCR, yet TCRdb's version contains in-frame clones alone and is incomplete. The table lists 65,000 to 75,000 clones, about 85% of them singletons, with about 4.5% in the top ten. Sequenced: blood. This TCR was recovered from a person aged 35-49 years with breast cancer. The chain uses TRBV7-8 and TRBJ1-3; 7 bases fit TRBD1. The CDR3 DNA sequence: TGTGCCAGCAGCTCACAGGGGACCGGCTACTCTGGAAACACCATATATTTT. Translating it yields CASSSQGTGYSGNTIYF.